This paragraph reports one TCR beta chain. This specimen comes from a study of blood T cell repertoires in COVID-19. The protocol was immunoSEQ multiplex PCR, while the TCRdb copy is restricted to in-frame clones and leaves out a portion. The repertoire includes around 100,000 clones, roughly 90% of them detected once, and around 3.8% sits in the top ten. This clonotype was sampled from a woman in her sixties with acute or convalescent COVID-19. The sample was peripheral blood.

The CDR3, as DNA: TGTGCCAGCAGCTCTGGACCAGCAGCGGGAGCTGATACGCAGTATTTT. It translates to CASSSGPAAGADTQYF. The chain recombines TRBV7-6 with TRBJ2-3; 8 bases match TRBD2. J was trimmed by 6 bases and V by 4 bases; bases with no gene match: 12. CDR1 SGHVS and CDR2 FNYEAQ come from the germline V gene. The CDR3 has 16 amino acids.